The sequence of this T cell receptor (beta chain) was determined in a study of blood T cells in healthy people across ages. Germline V gives CDR1 SGHRS, CDR2 YFSETQ. Deletions cut 0 bases from V and 1 base from J, with 10 bases between. The CDR3 is made up of 16 amino acids. A second PCR, run for about 7 to 11 cycles, used a sample-barcoded 5' primer plus a J-beta primer mix. TCRdb fed the 5' RACE reads into MiXCR, producing one record per CDR3 protein. The sample shows some 1.6 million distinct CDR3 sequences, 30% to 35% of them seen only once. The receptor comes from a woman aged 25 to 39 in good health. Sequences were obtained from blood. The rearrangement uses TRBV5-1 and TRBJ2-2; tentative D call: TRBD2 (6 bases). DNA for the CDR3: TGCGCCAGCAGCTTGGTGCCAGCGGGGAACACCGGGGAGCTGTTTTTT. Its translation is CASSLVPAGNTGELFF.